This TCR beta chain was retrieved from a study of blood T cells in healthy people across ages. Then a second PCR, running roughly 7 to 11 cycles, was carried out with a sample-barcoded 5' primer and a J-beta primer mix. A single record per CDR3 protein comes from TCRdb applying MiXCR to the 5' RACE reads. The table records about 780,000 distinct CDR3 sequences, 55% to 65% of them present only once. General study findings and limits: Calculation of diversity from one million T cells yielded estimates considered to be underestimates.

Turning to this clonotype: Antigen: not known.

There are 15 residues in the CDR3. Germline CDR1 and CDR2: KGHSH and LQKENI. J was trimmed by 0 bases and V by 5 bases; bases with no gene match: 1. This clonotype was obtained from a man aged 25 to 40 in good health. The rearrangement links TRBV18 to TRBJ2-1; 10 bases match TRBD2. Input material: blood. For the CDR3, the DNA is TGTGCCAGCTCAAGCGGGGGGGACTCCTACAATGAGCAGTTCTTC. Its protein is CASSSGGDSYNEQFF.